This TCR beta chain was retrieved from a study of Ad26.COV2.S vaccination and SARS-CoV-2 variants. Study context: Once, or twice with 56 days between doses, Ad26.COV2.S was given intramuscularly.

This CDR3 has 15 residues. CDR1 is MNHEY and CDR2 is SVGAGI in the germline V gene. V was clipped by 2 bases and J by 6 bases; unmatched bases: 8. The assay was immunoSEQ multiplex PCR, and TCRdb's table has in-frame clones only and misses some. The sample has about 410,000 clones; 89% are singletons. Documented treatment: about 20 received Ad26.COV2.S at low or high dose, single or two shots; roughly five received placebo; per-sample allocation not given. After the first vaccine or placebo injection, samples were drawn on day 63. Donation came from an adult in Boston who was aged 18-55 years. It was Wuhan-strain SARS-CoV-2 spike that the Ad26 vaccine vector expressed.

This TCR was sampled from a person between 18 and 60 years old who received the Ad26.COV2.S COVID-19 vaccine or a placebo. The specimen comprised peripheral blood, sampled in a trial of Ad26.COV2.S vaccine versus placebo. This chain links TRBV6-5 with TRBJ2-3, with 7 bases that match TRBD1. CDR3 loop: CASSYRDSRRDTQYF. In DNA, the CDR3 is TGTGCCAGCAGTTACCGGGACAGCCGGAGGGATACGCAGTATTTT.